The rows below give T cell receptor beta chains drawn from one sample of a study of blood T cell repertoires in COVID-19. Profiled with immunoSEQ multiplex PCR; TCRdb holds only in-frame clones, not every one. Of approximately 140,000 clones listed, just over 85% are singletons. The specimen sequenced was peripheral blood. These receptors were obtained from a woman aged 60-75 years with acute or convalescent COVID-19. Each CDR3 is given with its conserved first and last residue. The D gene is left open where the match is weak. Size values are once, few and many counts, or a class for expanded clones, and some rows have none.

V gene: TRBV5-4; D gene: TRBD1; J gene: TRBJ1-1; clone size: once; CDR3 DNA: TGTGCCAGCAGCTTGGGGGGACAGGTAGGGCAGAACACTGAAGCTTTCTTT; CDR3 protein: CASSLGGQVGQNTEAFF
V gene: TRBV7-3; D gene: TRBD1; J gene: TRBJ2-3; clone size: once; CDR3 DNA: TGTGCCAGCAGCTTAGGGACAGGGGGCAAATCAGATACGCAGTATTTT; CDR3 protein: CASSLGTGGKSDTQYF
V gene: TRBV12-3/TRBV12-4; D gene: .; J gene: TRBJ2-7; clone size: once; CDR3 DNA: TGTGCCAGCAGTTTACTATTCTCCTACGAGCAGTACTTC; CDR3 protein: CASSLLFSYEQYF
V gene: TRBV29-1; D gene: .; J gene: TRBJ2-7; clone size: .; CDR3 DNA: TGCAGCGTTGCACAGGGGGGGAACTACGAGCAGTACTTC; CDR3 protein: CSVAQGGNYEQYF
V gene: TRBV15; D gene: TRBD1; J gene: TRBJ2-7; clone size: .; CDR3 DNA: TGTGCCACCAGCAGAGAAGGGACAGGGGCCTACGAGCAGTACTTC; CDR3 protein: CATSREGTGAYEQYF
V gene: TRBV19; D gene: .; J gene: TRBJ1-2; clone size: .; CDR3 DNA: TGTGCCAGTAGCTCCAAAAACAGAGGGCAGGGGAACCTCTTC; CDR3 protein: CASSSKNRGQGNLF
V gene: TRBV14; D gene: TRBD1; J gene: TRBJ2-3; clone size: few; CDR3 DNA: TGTGCCAGCAGCCAAGACGGGGGACAGGGGTCAGATACGCAGTATTTT; CDR3 protein: CASSQDGGQGSDTQYF
V gene: TRBV5-1; D gene: TRBD2; J gene: TRBJ2-7; clone size: few; CDR3 DNA: TGCGCCAGCAGCTTCGGAGCGGGGGGCTACGAGCAGTACTTC; CDR3 protein: CASSFGAGGYEQYF
V gene: TRBV7-2; D gene: .; J gene: TRBJ1-2; clone size: .; CDR3 DNA: TGTGCCAGCAGCCATGGAGGCTCAAATGGAGGACTAAGTGGCTACACCTTC; CDR3 protein: CASSHGGSNGGLSGYTF
V gene: TRBV28; D gene: .; J gene: TRBJ1-1; clone size: many; CDR3 DNA: TGTGCCAGCCGCCAAACAGGCTACTCGAACACTGAAGCTTTCTTT; CDR3 protein: CASRQTGYSNTEAFF
V gene: TRBV9; D gene: .; J gene: TRBJ1-1; clone size: .; CDR3 DNA: TGTGCCAGCAGCGTTTCGTTAGACACTGAAGCTTTCTTT; CDR3 protein: CASSVSLDTEAFF
V gene: TRBV3-1/TRBV3-2; D gene: .; J gene: TRBJ1-2; clone size: .; CDR3 DNA: TGTGCCAGCAGCCAAGCCATCTCCGGGACATCTAACTATGGCTACACCTTC; CDR3 protein: CASSQAISGTSNYGYTF
V gene: TRBV6-6; D gene: TRBD1; J gene: TRBJ2-7; clone size: .; CDR3 DNA: TGTGCCAGCAGTTACGATTCCGGGACAGGGCGCGCCGAGCAGTACTTC; CDR3 protein: CASSYDSGTGRAEQYF
V gene: TRBV9; D gene: .; J gene: TRBJ2-2; clone size: .; CDR3 DNA: TGTGCCACGCGGGATAGCACCGGGGAGCTGTTTTTT; CDR3 protein: CATRDSTGELFF
V gene: TRBV12-3/TRBV12-4; D gene: TRBD1; J gene: TRBJ1-1; clone size: many; CDR3 DNA: TGTGCCAGCAGTCCGGGACAGGGCGCTGAAGCTTTCTTT; CDR3 protein: CASSPGQGAEAFF
V gene: TRBV7-8; D gene: .; J gene: TRBJ1-5; clone size: .; CDR3 DNA: TGTGCCAGCAGCCCGGAGGTCGTTAGCAATCAGCCCCAGCATTTT; CDR3 protein: CASSPEVVSNQPQHF
V gene: TRBV27; D gene: TRBD1; J gene: TRBJ2-1; clone size: once; CDR3 DNA: TGTGCCAGCATGGGACAGGGGAAAGAGGATTACAATGAGCAGTTCTTC; CDR3 protein: CASMGQGKEDYNEQFF
V gene: TRBV6-5; D gene: TRBD2; J gene: TRBJ2-7; clone size: .; CDR3 DNA: TGTGCCAGCAGGGTCGGACTAGCGGGGCTTGAGCAGTACTTC; CDR3 protein: CASRVGLAGLEQYF
V gene: TRBV5-4; D gene: .; J gene: TRBJ1-2; clone size: once; CDR3 DNA: TGTGCCAGCAGCTTGGCCGGGACATACTATGGCTACACCTTC; CDR3 protein: CASSLAGTYYGYTF
V gene: TRBV5-5; D gene: TRBD1; J gene: TRBJ1-3; clone size: .; CDR3 DNA: TGTGCCAGCGGGGGACAGGGCGAACTTTACTCTGGAAACACCATATATTTT; CDR3 protein: CASGGQGELYSGNTIYF
V gene: TRBV5-1; D gene: .; J gene: TRBJ2-5; clone size: once; CDR3 DNA: TGCGCCAGCAGCTTGGGCGGGCAAGAGACCCAGTACTTC; CDR3 protein: CASSLGGQETQYF
V gene: TRBV4-1; D gene: .; J gene: TRBJ1-1; clone size: .; CDR3 DNA: TGCGCCAGCAGCCAAGAGGGGGCGGGGAACACTGAAGCTTTCTTT; CDR3 protein: CASSQEGAGNTEAFF
V gene: TRBV19; D gene: .; J gene: TRBJ1-5; clone size: .; CDR3 DNA: TGTGCCAGCGGGGAGCCGGCCAGGTTCCAGCATTTT; CDR3 protein: CASGEPARFQHF
V gene: TRBV19; D gene: .; J gene: TRBJ2-5; clone size: once; CDR3 DNA: TGTGCCAGTAGTCCCCTGGGGCTGGGGGAGACCCAGTACTTC; CDR3 protein: CASSPLGLGETQYF
V gene: TRBV4-3; D gene: .; J gene: TRBJ1-6; clone size: .; CDR3 DNA: TGCGCCAGCAGCCAAGTACGGGTCGGGTCACCCCTCCACTTT; CDR3 protein: CASSQVRVGSPLHF
V gene: TRBV6-2/TRBV6-3; D gene: TRBD2; J gene: TRBJ2-7; clone size: .; CDR3 DNA: TGTGCCAGCAGTTTTAACTACCCGGGGGGCTACGAGCAGTACTTC; CDR3 protein: CASSFNYPGGYEQYF
V gene: TRBV15; D gene: .; J gene: TRBJ1-1; clone size: .; CDR3 DNA: TGTGCCACCAGCAGAGGAGGGAGGGACTCGAACACTGAAGCTTTCTTT; CDR3 protein: CATSRGGRDSNTEAFF
V gene: TRBV4-2; D gene: .; J gene: TRBJ2-3; clone size: once; CDR3 DNA: TGTGCCAGCAGCCAAGTCCTAGACACAGATACGCAGTATTTT; CDR3 protein: CASSQVLDTDTQYF
V gene: TRBV4-1; D gene: TRBD2; J gene: TRBJ2-1; clone size: .; CDR3 DNA: TGCGCCAGCAGCCAAGAAGGACTAGCGGGGTACAATGAGCAGTTCTTC; CDR3 protein: CASSQEGLAGYNEQFF
V gene: TRBV7-3; D gene: TRBD1; J gene: TRBJ1-1; clone size: .; CDR3 DNA: TGTGCCAGCAGCCCGGACAGGGGTAATTCCCTGAACACTGAAGCTTTCTTT; CDR3 protein: CASSPDRGNSLNTEAFF
V gene: TRBV7-9; D gene: TRBD1; J gene: TRBJ2-3; clone size: .; CDR3 DNA: TGTGCCACCTCCGGGACAGGAAGCACAGATACGCAGTATTTT; CDR3 protein: CATSGTGSTDTQYF
V gene: TRBV30; D gene: TRBD1; J gene: TRBJ2-7; clone size: .; CDR3 DNA: TGTGCCTGGGCCGGGACAGGTCCTTACGAGCAGTACTTC; CDR3 protein: CAWAGTGPYEQYF
V gene: TRBV4-1; D gene: TRBD2; J gene: TRBJ2-3; clone size: .; CDR3 DNA: TGCGCCAGCAACCAAGATTCGGGACTAGGCACAGATACGCAGTATTTT; CDR3 protein: CASNQDSGLGTDTQYF
V gene: TRBV18; D gene: TRBD2; J gene: TRBJ2-1; clone size: .; CDR3 DNA: TGTGCCAGCTCACCACCGCGCCATCGACTAGCGGGGAGCTCCTACAATGAGCAGTTCTTC; CDR3 protein: CASSPPRHRLAGSSYNEQFF
V gene: TRBV13; D gene: TRBD1; J gene: TRBJ2-7; clone size: .; CDR3 DNA: TGTGCCAGCAGCCTACGACAGGGGGCCAACGAGCAGTACTTC; CDR3 protein: CASSLRQGANEQYF
V gene: TRBV30; D gene: TRBD1; J gene: TRBJ1-2; clone size: .; CDR3 DNA: TGTGCCTGGAATGACAAGGGGGCGCCACCCTATGGCTACACCTTC; CDR3 protein: CAWNDKGAPPYGYTF
V gene: TRBV2; D gene: TRBD1; J gene: TRBJ2-2; clone size: .; CDR3 DNA: TGTGCCAGCAGTGTACCTCCGGGACAGGGGTTCACCGGGGAGCTGTTTTTT; CDR3 protein: CASSVPPGQGFTGELFF
V gene: TRBV6-5; D gene: .; J gene: TRBJ1-2; clone size: .; CDR3 DNA: TGTGCCAGCGGTAGCTTACAGGGTGACTATGGCTACACCTTC; CDR3 protein: CASGSLQGDYGYTF
V gene: TRBV6-5; D gene: TRBD1; J gene: TRBJ1-2; clone size: .; CDR3 DNA: TGTGCCAGCAGTTACCAACCCAGGGGGTCTAACTATGGCTACACCTTC; CDR3 protein: CASSYQPRGSNYGYTF
V gene: TRBV7-2; D gene: TRBD1; J gene: TRBJ2-5; clone size: .; CDR3 DNA: TGTGCCAGCAGCCTCCGGGACAGGCGAGAGACCCAGTACTTC; CDR3 protein: CASSLRDRRETQYF
V gene: TRBV4-3; D gene: TRBD2; J gene: TRBJ2-3; clone size: .; CDR3 DNA: TGCGCCAGCAGCCAAGGGGGTAGCGGGGGAACAGATACGCAGTATTTT; CDR3 protein: CASSQGGSGGTDTQYF
V gene: TRBV11-3; D gene: TRBD2; J gene: TRBJ2-1; clone size: .; CDR3 DNA: TGTGCCAGCAGCTTCAAGACTAGCGGGGTAAACTACAATGAGCAGTTCTTC; CDR3 protein: CASSFKTSGVNYNEQFF
V gene: TRBV7-2; D gene: .; J gene: TRBJ1-1; clone size: .; CDR3 DNA: TGTGCCAGCAGCTCGTTATGGGGGGGCAACACTGAAGCTTTCTTT; CDR3 protein: CASSSLWGGNTEAFF
V gene: TRBV9; D gene: TRBD1; J gene: TRBJ2-3; clone size: .; CDR3 DNA: TGTGCCAGCAGCGTAGGAGGTCTGGCAGGACGGACAGGTACGCAGTATTTT; CDR3 protein: CASSVGGLAGRTGTQYF
V gene: TRBV10-3; D gene: .; J gene: TRBJ2-3; clone size: .; CDR3 DNA: TGTGCCATCAGTGAGTCGACAGGAGATACGCAGTATTTT; CDR3 protein: CAISESTGDTQYF
V gene: TRBV11-2; D gene: TRBD2; J gene: TRBJ2-3; clone size: few; CDR3 DNA: TGTGCCAGCAGCTTAGCAGCCGGGGGGGCCTCCACAGATACGCAGTATTTT; CDR3 protein: CASSLAAGGASTDTQYF